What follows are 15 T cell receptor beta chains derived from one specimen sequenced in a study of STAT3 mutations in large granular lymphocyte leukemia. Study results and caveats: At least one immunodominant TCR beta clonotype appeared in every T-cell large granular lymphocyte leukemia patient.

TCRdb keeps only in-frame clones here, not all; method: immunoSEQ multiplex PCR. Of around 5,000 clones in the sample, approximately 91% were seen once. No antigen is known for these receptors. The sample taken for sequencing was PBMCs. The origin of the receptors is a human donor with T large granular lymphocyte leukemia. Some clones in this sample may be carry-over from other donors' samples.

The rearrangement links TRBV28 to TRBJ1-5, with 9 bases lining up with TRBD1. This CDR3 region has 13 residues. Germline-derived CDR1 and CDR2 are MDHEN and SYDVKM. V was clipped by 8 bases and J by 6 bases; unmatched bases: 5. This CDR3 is CASGRQGVQPQHF. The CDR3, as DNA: TGTGCCAGCGGAAGACAGGGGGTTCAGCCCCAGCATTTT.

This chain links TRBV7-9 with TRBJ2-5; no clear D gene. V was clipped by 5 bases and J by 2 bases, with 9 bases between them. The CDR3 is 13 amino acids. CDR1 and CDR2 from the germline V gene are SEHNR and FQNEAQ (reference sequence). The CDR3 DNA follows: TGTGCCAGCAGCCGGACCAGTCAAGAGACCCAGTACTTC. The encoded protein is CASSRTSQETQYF.

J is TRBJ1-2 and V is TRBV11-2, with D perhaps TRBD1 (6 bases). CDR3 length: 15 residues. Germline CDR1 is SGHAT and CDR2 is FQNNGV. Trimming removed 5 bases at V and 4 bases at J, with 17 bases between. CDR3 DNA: TGTGCCAGCAGCCCTCTCCGGGGGCCTATCTATGGCTACACCTTC. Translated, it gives CASSPLRGPIYGYTF.

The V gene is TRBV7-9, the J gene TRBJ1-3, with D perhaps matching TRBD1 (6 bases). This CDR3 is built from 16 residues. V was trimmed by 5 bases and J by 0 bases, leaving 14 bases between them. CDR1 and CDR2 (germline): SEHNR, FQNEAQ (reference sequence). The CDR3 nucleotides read TGTGCCAGCAGCCCCTGGACAGCTAACTCTGGAAACACCATATATTTT. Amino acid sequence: CASSPWTANSGNTIYF.

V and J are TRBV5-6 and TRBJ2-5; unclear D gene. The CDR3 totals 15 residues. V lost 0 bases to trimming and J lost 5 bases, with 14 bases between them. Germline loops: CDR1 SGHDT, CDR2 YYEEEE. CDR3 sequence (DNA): TGTGCCAGCAGCTTGGAGTCAAGAGACTTTGAGACCCAGTACTTC. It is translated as CASSLESRDFETQYF. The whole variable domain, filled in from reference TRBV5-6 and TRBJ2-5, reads DAGVTQSPTHLIKTRGQQVTLRCSPKSGHDTVSWYQQALGQGPQFIFQYYEEEERQRGNFPDRFSGHQFPNYSSELNVNALLLGDSALYLCASSLESRDFETQYFGPGTRLLVL.

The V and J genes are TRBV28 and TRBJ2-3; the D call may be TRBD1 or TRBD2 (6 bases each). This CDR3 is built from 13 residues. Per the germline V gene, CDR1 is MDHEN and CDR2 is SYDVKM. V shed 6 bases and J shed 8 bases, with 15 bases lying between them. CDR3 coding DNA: TGTGCCAGCAGCTATGACAGGAGGGTTACGCAGTATTTT. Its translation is CASSYDRRVTQYF.

The CDR3 DNA reads TGTGCCAGCAGTGAATATTATCCGGGCATCCCCTACAATGAGCAGTTCTTC. Translating it yields CASSEYYPGIPYNEQFF. V is TRBV25-1 and J is TRBJ2-1; D gene unclear. Trimming removed 0 bases from V and 2 bases from J, with 14 bases in between. The CDR3 is made up of 17 amino acids. Germline CDR1 is MGHDK and CDR2 is SYGVNS.

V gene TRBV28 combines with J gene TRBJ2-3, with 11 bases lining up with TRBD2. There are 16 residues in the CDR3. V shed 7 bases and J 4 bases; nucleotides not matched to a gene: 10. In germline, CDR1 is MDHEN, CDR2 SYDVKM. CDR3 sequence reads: CASMGTTSGRSDTQYF. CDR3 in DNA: TGTGCCAGCATGGGGACAACTAGCGGGAGATCAGATACGCAGTATTTT.

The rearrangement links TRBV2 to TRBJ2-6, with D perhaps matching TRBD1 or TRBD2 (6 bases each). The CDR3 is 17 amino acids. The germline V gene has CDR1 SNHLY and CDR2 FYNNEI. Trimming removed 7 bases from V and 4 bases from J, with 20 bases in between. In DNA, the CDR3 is TGTGCCAGCACCGCGGGACCCCGGGGGACAGGGGCCAACGTCCTGACTTTC. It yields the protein CASTAGPRGTGANVLTF.

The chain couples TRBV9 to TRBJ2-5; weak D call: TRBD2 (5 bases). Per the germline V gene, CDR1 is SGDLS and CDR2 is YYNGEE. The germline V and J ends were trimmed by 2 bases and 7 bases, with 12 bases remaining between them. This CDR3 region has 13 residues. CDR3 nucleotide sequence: TGTGCCAGCAGCGTCGAGGGATGGGGGACCCAGTACTTC. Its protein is CASSVEGWGTQYF.

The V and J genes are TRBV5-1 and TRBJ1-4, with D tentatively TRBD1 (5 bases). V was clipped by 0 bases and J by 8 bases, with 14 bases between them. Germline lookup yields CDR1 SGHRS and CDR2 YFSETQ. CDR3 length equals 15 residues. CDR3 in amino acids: CASSLDWGLEEKLFF. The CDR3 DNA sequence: TGCGCCAGCAGCTTGGACTGGGGCCTAGAGGAAAAACTGTTTTTT.

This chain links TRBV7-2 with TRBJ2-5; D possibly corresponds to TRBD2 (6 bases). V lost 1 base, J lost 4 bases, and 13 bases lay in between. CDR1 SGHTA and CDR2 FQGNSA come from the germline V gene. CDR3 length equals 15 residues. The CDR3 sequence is CASSLGSGEGETQYF. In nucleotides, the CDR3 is TGTGCCAGCAGCTTAGGGTCGGGAGAAGGAGAGACCCAGTACTTC.

CDR3 sequence (DNA): TGTGCCAGCAGTTTCAGTGAGGGGAATCAGCCCCAGCATTTT. Translation gives CASSFSEGNQPQHF. The chain couples TRBV27 to TRBJ1-5, with D possibly being TRBD1 (5 bases). The CDR3 consists of 14 residues. Trimming removed 3 bases at V and 4 bases at J, with 10 bases between. CDR1 and CDR2 from the germline V gene are MNHEY and SMNVEV (reference sequence).

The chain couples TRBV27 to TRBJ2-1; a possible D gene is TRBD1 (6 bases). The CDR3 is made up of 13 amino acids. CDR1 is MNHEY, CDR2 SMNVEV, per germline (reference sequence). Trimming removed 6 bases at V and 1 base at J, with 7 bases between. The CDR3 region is CASRGQSYNEQFF. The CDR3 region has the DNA TGTGCCAGCAGAGGACAGTCCTACAATGAGCAGTTCTTC.

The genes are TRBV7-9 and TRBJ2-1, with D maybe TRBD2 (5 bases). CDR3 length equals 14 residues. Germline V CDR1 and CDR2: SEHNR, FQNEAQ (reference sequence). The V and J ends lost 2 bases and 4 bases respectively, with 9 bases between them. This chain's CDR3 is CASSLIGLYNEQFF. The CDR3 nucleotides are TGTGCCAGCAGCTTAATTGGACTGTACAATGAGCAGTTCTTC.